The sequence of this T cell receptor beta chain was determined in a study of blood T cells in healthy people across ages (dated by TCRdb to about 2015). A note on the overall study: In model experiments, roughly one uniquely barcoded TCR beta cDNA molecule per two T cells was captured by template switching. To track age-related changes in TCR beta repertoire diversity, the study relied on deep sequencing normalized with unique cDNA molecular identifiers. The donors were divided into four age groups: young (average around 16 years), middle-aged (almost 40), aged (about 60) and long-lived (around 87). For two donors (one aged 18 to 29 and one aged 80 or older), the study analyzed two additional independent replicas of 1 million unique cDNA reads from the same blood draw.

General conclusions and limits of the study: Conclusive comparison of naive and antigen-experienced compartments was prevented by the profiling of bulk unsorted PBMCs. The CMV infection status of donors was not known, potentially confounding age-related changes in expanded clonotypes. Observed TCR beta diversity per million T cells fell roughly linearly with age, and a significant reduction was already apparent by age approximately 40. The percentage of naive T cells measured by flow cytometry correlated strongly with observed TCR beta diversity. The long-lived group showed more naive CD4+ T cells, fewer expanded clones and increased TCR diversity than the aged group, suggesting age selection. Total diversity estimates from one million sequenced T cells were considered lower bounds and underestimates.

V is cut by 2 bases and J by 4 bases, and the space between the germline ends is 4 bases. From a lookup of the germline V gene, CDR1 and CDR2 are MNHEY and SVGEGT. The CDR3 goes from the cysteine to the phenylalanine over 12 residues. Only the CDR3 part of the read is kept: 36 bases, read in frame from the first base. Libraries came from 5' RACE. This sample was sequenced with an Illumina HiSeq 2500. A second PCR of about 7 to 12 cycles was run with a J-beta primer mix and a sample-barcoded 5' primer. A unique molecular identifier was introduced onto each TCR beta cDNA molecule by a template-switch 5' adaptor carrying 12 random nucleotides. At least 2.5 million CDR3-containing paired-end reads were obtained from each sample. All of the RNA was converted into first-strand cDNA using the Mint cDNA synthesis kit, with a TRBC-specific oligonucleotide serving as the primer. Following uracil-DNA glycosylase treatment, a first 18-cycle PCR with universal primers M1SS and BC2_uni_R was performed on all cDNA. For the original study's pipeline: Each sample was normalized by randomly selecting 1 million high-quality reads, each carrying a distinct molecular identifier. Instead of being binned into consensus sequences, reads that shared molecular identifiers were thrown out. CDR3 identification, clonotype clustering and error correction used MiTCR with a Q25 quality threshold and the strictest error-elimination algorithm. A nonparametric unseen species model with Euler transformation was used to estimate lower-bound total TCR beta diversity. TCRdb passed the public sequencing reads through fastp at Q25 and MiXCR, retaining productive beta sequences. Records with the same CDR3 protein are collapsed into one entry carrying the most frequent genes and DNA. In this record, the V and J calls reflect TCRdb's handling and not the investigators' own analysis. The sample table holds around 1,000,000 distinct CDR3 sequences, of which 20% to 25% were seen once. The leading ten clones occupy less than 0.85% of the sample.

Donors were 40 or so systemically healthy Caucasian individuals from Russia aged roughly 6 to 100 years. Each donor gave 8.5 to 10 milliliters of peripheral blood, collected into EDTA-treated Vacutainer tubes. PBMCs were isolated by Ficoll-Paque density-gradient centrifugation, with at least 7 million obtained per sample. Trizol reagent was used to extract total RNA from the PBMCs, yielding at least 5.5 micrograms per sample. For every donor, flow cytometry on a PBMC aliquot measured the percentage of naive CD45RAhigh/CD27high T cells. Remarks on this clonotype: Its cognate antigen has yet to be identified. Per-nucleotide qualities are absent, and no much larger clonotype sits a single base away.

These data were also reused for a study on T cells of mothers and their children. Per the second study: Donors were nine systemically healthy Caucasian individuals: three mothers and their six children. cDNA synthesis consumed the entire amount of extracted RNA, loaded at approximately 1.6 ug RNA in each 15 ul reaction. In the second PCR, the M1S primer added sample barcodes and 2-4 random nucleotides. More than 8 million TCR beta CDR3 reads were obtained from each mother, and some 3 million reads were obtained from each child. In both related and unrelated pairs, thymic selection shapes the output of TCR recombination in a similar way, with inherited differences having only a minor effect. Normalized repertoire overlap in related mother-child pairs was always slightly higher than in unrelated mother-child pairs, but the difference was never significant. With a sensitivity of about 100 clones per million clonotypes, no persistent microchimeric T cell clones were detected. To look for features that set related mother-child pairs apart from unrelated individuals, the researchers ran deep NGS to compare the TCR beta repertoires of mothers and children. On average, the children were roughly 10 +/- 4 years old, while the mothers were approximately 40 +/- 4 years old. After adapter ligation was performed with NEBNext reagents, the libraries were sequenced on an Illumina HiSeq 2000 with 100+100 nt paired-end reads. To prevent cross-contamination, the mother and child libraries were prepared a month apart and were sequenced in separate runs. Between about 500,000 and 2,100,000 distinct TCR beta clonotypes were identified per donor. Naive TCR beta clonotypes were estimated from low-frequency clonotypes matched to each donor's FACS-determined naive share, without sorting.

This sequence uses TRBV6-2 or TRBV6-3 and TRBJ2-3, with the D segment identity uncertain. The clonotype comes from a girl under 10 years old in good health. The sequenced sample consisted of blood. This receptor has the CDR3 CASSYGSDTQYF. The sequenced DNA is TGTGCCAGCAGTTACGGGTCAGATACGCAGTATTTT.